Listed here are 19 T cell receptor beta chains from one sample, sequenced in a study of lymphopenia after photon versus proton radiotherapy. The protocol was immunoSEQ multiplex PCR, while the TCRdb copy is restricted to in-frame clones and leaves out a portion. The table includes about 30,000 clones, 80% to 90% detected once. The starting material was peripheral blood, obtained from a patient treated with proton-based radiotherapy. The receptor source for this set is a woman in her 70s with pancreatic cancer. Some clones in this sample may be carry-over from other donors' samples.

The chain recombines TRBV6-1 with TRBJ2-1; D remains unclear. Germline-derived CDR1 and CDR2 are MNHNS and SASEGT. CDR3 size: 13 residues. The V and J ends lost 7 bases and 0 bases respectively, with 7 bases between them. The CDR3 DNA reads TGTGCCAGCAATCCGGGCTCCTACAATGAGCAGTTCTTC. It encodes CASNPGSYNEQFF.

Written as DNA, the CDR3 is TGTGCCAGCAGTTTGCGGCAGCATACGAACACTGAAGCTTTCTTT. It codes for CASSLRQHTNTEAFF. J is TRBJ1-1 and V is TRBV28; the D is unclear. This CDR3 region has 15 residues. Germline CDR1 MDHEN, CDR2 SYDVKM. Deletions cut 3 bases from V and 1 base from J, with 12 bases between.

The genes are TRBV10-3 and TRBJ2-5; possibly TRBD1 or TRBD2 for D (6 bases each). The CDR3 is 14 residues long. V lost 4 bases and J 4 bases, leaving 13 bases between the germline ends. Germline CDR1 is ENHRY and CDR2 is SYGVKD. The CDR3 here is CAISVTGASETQYF. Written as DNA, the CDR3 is TGTGCCATCAGTGTTACGGGGGCTTCAGAGACCCAGTACTTC.

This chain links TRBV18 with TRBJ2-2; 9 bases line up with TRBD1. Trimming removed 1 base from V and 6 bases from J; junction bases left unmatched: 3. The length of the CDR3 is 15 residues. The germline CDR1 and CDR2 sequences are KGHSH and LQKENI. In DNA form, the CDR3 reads TGTGCCAGCTCACCACTGGGGACAGGGTCCGGGGAGCTGTTTTTT. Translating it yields CASSPLGTGSGELFF.

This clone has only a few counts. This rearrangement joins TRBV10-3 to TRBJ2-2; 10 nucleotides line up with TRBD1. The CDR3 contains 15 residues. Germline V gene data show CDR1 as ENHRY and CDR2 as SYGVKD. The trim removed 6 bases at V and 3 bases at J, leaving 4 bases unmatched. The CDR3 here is CAIRDGTGDTGELFF. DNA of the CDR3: TGTGCCATCAGAGACGGGACAGGGGACACCGGGGAGCTGTTTTTT.

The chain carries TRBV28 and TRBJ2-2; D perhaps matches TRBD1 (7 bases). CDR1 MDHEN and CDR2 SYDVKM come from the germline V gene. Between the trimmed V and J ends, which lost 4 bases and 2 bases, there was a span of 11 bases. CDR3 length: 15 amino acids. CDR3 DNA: TGTGCCAGCAGTTCGACAGGGACTAACACCGGGGAGCTGTTTTTT. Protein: CASSSTGTNTGELFF.

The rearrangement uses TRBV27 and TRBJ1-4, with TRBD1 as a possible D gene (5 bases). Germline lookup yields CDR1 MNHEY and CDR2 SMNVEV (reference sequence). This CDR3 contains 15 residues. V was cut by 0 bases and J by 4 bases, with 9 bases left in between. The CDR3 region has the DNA TGTGCCAGCAGTTTATCGACAGCCCTTAATGAAAAACTGTTTTTT. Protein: CASSLSTALNEKLFF.

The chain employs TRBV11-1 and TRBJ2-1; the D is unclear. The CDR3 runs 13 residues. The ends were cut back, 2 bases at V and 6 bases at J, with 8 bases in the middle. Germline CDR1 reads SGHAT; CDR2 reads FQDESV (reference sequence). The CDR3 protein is CASSLNGPNEQFF. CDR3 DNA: TGTGCCAGCAGCTTAAATGGTCCCAATGAGCAGTTCTTC.

In nucleotides, the CDR3 is TGTGCCAGCAGCCCGATTCCGCTAGCGGGATACAATGAGCAGTTCTTC. It translates to CASSPIPLAGYNEQFF. The chain recombines TRBV5-4 with TRBJ2-1, with 9 positions matching TRBD2. CDR3 length equals 16 residues. V lost 4 bases to trimming and J lost 4 bases; unmatched junction nucleotides: 9. Germline V gene lookup returns CDR1 SGHNT and CDR2 YYREEE (reference sequence).

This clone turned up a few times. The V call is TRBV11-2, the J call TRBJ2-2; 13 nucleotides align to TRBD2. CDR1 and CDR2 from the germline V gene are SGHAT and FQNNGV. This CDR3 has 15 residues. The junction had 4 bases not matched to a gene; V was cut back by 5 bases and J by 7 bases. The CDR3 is CASSPRTSGGGELFF. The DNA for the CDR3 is TGTGCCAGCAGCCCACGGACTAGCGGGGGCGGGGAGCTGTTTTTT.

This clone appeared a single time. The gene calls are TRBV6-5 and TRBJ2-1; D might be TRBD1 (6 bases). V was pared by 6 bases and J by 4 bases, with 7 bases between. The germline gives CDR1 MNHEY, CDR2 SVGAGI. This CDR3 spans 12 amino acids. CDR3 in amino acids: CASRTGYNEQFF. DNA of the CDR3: TGTGCCAGCAGAACAGGGTACAATGAGCAGTTCTTC.

The CDR3: CASSSGGANSPLHF. The CDR3 DNA reads as TGTGCCAGCAGTTCAGGGGGAGCGAATTCACCCCTCCACTTT. The chain carries TRBV27 and TRBJ1-6, with 7 bases fitting TRBD1. V was clipped by 4 bases and J by 7 bases; unmatched bases: 4. Germline V gives CDR1 MNHEY, CDR2 SMNVEV (reference sequence). The CDR3 has 14 residues.

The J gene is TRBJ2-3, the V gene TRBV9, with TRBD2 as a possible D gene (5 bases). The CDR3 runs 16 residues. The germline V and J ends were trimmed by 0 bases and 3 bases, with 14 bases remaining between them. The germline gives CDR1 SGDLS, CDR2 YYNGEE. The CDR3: CASSVGHGDWTDTQYF. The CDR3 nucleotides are TGTGCCAGCAGCGTAGGCCACGGGGATTGGACAGATACGCAGTATTTT.

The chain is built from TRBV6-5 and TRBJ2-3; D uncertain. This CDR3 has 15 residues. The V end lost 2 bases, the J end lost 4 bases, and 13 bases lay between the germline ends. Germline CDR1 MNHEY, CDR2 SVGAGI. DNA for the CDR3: TGTGCCAGCAGTTACAGAGTAATAGCCCCAGATACGCAGTATTTT. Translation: CASSYRVIAPDTQYF.

CDR3 DNA sequence: TGCAGCGTTGTAGAGGACAGGGGTTGGGAGCAGTACTTC. It translates to CSVVEDRGWEQYF. V gene TRBV29-1 combines with J gene TRBJ2-5; 9 positions match TRBD1. Trimming removed 4 bases from V and 11 bases from J; junction bases left unmatched: 11. CDR1 SQVTM and CDR2 ANQGSEA come from the germline V gene. The CDR3 is made up of 13 amino acids. Together with reference TRBV29-1 and TRBJ2-5, the CDR3 gives the full variable domain: SAVISQKPSRDICQRGTSLTIQCQVDSQVTMMFWYRQQPGQSLTLIATANQGSEATYESGFVIDKFPISRPNLTFSTLTVSNMSPEDSSIYLCSVVEDRGWEQYFGPGTRLLVL.

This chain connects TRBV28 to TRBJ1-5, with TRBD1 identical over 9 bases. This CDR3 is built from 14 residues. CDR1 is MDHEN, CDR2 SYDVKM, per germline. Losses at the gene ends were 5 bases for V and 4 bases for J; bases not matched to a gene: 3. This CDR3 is CASSRQGGNQPQHF. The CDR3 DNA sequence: TGTGCCAGCAGTCGACAGGGGGGGAATCAGCCCCAGCATTTT.

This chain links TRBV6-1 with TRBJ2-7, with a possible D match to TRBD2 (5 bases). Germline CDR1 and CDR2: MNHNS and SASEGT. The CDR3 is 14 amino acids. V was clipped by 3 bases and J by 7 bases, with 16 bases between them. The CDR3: CASSDRVSPGEQYF. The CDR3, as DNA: TGTGCCAGCAGTGACCGGGTCTCACCGGGGGAGCAGTACTTC.

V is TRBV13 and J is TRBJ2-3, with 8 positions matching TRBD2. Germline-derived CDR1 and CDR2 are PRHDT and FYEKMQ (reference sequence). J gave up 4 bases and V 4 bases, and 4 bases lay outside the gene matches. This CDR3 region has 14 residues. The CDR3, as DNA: TGTGCCAGCAGCTCCGGACTAGCCCCAGATACGCAGTATTTT. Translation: CASSSGLAPDTQYF.

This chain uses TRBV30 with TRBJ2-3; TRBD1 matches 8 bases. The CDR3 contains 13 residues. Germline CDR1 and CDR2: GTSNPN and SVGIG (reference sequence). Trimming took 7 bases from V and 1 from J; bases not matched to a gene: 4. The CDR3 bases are TGTGCCTATGACAGGGGAGGCACAGATACGCAGTATTTT. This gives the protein CAYDRGGTDTQYF.